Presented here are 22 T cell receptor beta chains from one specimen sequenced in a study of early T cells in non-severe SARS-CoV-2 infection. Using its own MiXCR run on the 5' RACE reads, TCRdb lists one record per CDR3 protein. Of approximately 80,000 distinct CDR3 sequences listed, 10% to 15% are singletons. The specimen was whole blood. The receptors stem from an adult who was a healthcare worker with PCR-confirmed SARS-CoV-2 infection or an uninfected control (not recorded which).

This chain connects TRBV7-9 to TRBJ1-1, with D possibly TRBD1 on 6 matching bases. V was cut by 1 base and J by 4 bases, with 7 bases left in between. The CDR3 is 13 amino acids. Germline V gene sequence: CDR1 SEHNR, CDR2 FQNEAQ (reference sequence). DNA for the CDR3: TGTGCCAGCAGCTTAGAAGGGGGCACTGAAGCTTTCTTT. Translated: CASSLEGGTEAFF. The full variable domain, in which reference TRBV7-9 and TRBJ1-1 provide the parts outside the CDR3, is DTGVSQNPRHKITKRGQNVTFRCDPISEHNRLYWYRQTLGQGPEFLTYFQNEAQLEKSRLLSDRFSAERPKGSFSTLEIQRTEQGDSAMYLCASSLEGGTEAFFGQGTRLTVV.

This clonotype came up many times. This CDR3 is CASSPGQGSNQPQHF. CDR3 DNA sequence: TGTGCCAGCAGCCCGGGACAGGGTAGCAATCAGCCCCAGCATTTT. V and J are TRBV12-3 or TRBV12-4 and TRBJ1-5; TRBD1 matches 9 bases. V shed 6 bases, J shed 0 bases, and the junction held 3 bases outside the gene matches. The CDR3 has 15 amino acids.

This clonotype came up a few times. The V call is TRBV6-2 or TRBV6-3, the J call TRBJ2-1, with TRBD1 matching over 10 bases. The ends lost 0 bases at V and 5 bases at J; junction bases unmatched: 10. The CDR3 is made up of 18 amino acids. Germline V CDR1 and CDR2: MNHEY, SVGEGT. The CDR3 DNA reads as TGTGCCAGCAGTTACTCTCGGGGACAGGGGCCCCGTAACAATGAGCAGTTCTTC. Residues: CASSYSRGQGPRNNEQFF.

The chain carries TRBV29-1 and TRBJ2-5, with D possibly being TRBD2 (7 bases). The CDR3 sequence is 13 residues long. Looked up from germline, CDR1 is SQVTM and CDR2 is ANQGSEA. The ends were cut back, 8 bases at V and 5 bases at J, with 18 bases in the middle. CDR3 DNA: TGCAGCCTTTCGGTTGGGAGGGGGGAGACCCAGTACTTC. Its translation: CSLSVGRGETQYF.

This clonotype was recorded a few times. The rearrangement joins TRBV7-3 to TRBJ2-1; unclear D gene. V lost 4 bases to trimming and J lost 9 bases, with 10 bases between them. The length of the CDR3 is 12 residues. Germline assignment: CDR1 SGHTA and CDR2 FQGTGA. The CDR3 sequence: CASSSSGREQFF. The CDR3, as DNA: TGTGCCAGCAGCTCAAGTGGGCGTGAGCAGTTCTTC.

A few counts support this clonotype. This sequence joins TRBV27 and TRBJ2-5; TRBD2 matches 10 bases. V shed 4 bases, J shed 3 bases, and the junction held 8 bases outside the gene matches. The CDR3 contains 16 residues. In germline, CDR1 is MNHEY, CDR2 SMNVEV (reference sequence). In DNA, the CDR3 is TGTGCCAGCAGTTCCCCCTCTAGCGGGAGAAAAGAGACCCAGTACTTC. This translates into CASSSPSSGRKETQYF.

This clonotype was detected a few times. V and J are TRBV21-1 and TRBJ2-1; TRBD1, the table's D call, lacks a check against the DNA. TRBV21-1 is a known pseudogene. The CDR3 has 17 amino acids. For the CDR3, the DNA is TGTGCCAGCAGCAAAGATCCCCAAGGTCCCCCCGACAATGAGCAGTTCTTC. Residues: CASSKDPQGPPDNEQFF.

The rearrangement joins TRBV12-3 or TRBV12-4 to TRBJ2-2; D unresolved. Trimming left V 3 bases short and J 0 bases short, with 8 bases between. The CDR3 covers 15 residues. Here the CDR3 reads CASSFILPNTGELFF. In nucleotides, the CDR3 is TGTGCCAGCAGTTTTATCCTTCCGAACACCGGGGAGCTGTTTTTT.

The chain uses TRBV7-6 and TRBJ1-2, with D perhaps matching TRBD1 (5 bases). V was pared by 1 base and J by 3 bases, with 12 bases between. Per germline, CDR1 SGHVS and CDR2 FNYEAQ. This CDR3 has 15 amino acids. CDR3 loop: CASSLVAGDYYGYTF. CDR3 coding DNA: TGTGCCAGCAGCTTAGTAGCGGGGGATTACTATGGCTACACCTTC.

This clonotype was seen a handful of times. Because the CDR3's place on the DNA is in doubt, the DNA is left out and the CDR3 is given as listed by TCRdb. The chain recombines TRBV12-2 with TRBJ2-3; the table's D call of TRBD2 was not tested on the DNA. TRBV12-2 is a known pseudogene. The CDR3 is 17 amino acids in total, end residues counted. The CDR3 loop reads CASRYTCGRAGTDTQYF.

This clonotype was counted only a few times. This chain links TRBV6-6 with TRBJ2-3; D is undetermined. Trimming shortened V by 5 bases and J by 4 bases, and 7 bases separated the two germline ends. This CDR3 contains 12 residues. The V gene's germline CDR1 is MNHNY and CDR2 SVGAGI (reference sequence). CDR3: CASSPTSDTQYF. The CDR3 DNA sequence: TGTGCCAGCAGTCCCACGTCAGATACGCAGTATTTT.

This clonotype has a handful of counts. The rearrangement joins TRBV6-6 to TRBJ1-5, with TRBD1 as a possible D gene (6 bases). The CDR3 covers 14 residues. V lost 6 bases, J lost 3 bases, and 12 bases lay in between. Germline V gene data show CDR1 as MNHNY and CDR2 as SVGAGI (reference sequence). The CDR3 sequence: CASRERQDNQPQHF. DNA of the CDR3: TGTGCCAGCAGGGAAAGACAGGACAATCAGCCCCAGCATTTT.

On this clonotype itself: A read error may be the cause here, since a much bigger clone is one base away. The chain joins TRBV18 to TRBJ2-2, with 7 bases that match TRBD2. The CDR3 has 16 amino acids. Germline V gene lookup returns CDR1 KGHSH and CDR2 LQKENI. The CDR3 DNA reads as TGTACCAGCTCACCATCCCTAGCGGCCAACACCGGGGAGCTGTTTTTT. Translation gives CTSSPSLAANTGELFF.

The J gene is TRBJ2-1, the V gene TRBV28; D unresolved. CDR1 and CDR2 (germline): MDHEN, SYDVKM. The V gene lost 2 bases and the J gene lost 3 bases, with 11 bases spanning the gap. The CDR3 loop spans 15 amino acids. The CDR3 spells CASSLPPGHYNEQFF. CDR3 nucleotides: TGTGCCAGCAGTTTACCCCCTGGCCACTACAATGAGCAGTTCTTC.

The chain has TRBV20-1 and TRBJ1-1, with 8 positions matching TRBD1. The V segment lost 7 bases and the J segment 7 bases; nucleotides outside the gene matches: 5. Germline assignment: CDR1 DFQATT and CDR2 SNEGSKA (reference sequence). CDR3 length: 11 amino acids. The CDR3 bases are TGCAGTGTCCAGGGGGCTGGTGAAGCTTTCTTT. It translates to CSVQGAGEAFF.

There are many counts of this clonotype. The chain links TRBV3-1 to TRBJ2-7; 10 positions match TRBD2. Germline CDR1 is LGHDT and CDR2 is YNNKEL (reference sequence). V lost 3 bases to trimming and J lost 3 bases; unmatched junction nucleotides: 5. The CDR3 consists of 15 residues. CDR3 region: CASSHRGLAVYEQYF. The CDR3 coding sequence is TGTGCCAGCAGCCATCGAGGACTAGCGGTCTACGAGCAGTACTTC.

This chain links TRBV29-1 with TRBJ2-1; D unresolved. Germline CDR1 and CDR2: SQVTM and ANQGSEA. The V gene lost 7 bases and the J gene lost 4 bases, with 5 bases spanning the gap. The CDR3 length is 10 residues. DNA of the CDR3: TGCAGCGCCAGGTACAATGAGCAGTTCTTC. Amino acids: CSARYNEQFF.

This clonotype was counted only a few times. CDR3 amino acids: CASSQGGQTGELFF. DNA for the CDR3: TGTGCCAGCAGCCAAGGAGGACAAACCGGGGAGCTGTTTTTT. This sequence joins TRBV14 and TRBJ2-2, with a weak D call TRBD1 (5 bases). Germline lookup yields CDR1 SGHDN and CDR2 FVKESK. V was pared by 1 base and J by 5 bases, with 8 bases between. The CDR3 sequence is 14 residues long.

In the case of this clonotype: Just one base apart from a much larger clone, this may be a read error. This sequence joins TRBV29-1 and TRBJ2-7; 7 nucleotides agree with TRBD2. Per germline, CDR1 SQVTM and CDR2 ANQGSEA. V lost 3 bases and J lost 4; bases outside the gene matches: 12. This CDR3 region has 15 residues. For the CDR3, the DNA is TGCAGCGTTGACGGACTAGTGGGAAAAGTTTACGAGCAGTACTTC. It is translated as CSVDGLVGKVYEQYF.

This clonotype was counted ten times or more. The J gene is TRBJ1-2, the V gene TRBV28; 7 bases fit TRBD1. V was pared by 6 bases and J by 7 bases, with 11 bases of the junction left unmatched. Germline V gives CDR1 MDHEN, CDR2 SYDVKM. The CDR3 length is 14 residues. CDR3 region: CASSPHATGTGYTF. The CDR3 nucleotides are TGTGCCAGCAGCCCACACGCGACAGGGACTGGCTACACCTTC.

The CDR3 DNA reads TGCAGTGCTACAGTTGGGACAGGGGGCGATGGCTACACCTTC. Translating gives CSATVGTGGDGYTF. V is TRBV20-1 and J is TRBJ1-2; 12 bases fit TRBD1. Germline values: CDR1 DFQATT, CDR2 SNEGSKA (reference sequence). The CDR3 is 14 residues long. V lost 4 bases to trimming and J lost 6 bases; unmatched junction nucleotides: 6.

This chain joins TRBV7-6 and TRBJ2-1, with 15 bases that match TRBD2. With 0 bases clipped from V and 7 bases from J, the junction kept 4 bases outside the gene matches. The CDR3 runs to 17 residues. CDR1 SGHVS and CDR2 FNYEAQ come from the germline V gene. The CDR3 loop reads CASSLAGLAGGMNEQFF. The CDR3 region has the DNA TGTGCCAGCAGCTTAGCGGGACTAGCGGGAGGCATGAATGAGCAGTTCTTC.